This T cell receptor (beta chain) came from a study of OX40 agonist ivuxolimab in advanced cancers. Data came from immunoSEQ multiplex PCR; TCRdb stores just in-frame clones and leaves some out. The sample lists tens of thousands of clones, about 90% occurring once. V dropped 3 bases and J dropped 10; count of bases not matched to a gene: 13. Per germline, CDR1 KGHSH and CDR2 LQKENI. The CDR3 runs 16 residues. The V gene is TRBV18, the J gene TRBJ2-1; TRBD2 agrees at 9 bases. Sample: CD4+ or CD8+ T cells sorted from blood, taken in a trial of the OX40 agonist ivuxolimab. The TCR comes from an adult with an advanced solid tumor such as melanoma, head and neck, liver or kidney cancer. This chain's CDR3 is CASSPQGRGGLLEQFF. The CDR3 bases are TGTGCCAGCTCACCCCAGGGGCGGGGGGGCCTGTTGGAGCAGTTCTTC.